This T cell receptor (beta chain) was sequenced in a study of human T cells and chemical hapten exposure. Looked up from germline, CDR1 is SGHDN and CDR2 is FVKESK. J gave up 9 bases and V 5 bases, and 12 bases lay outside the gene matches. This CDR3 has 16 amino acids. This clonotype was recorded a few times. Time point noted: patch test 1, 2 weeks after DPC sensitization. Treatment indicated: therapeutic diphenylcyclopropenone sensitization with weekly scalp DPC. Patch tests were applied only after blood draws. Researchers extracted total RNA from unfractionated whole blood. Using its own MiXCR run on the RACE reads, TCRdb lists one record per CDR3 protein. The table lists 150,000 or so distinct CDR3 sequences, approximately 14% of them singletons.

This chain links TRBV14 with TRBJ2-1; 11 positions match TRBD2. The material was whole blood, obtained in connection with sensitization to the hapten diphenylcyclopropenone (DPC). The TCR comes from a woman aged 30 to 39 with alopecia areata. Some clones in this sample may be carry-over from other donors' samples. In DNA form, the CDR3 reads TGTGCCAGCAGCTGGGAACTAGCGGGAGTAGGGGGTGAGCAGTTCTTC. Protein product: CASSWELAGVGGEQFF.